This T cell receptor beta chain was retrieved from a study of regulatory T cells in long-lasting Graves disease. Time point denoted: newly diagnosed GD, antithyroid drugs for less than 3 months. Isolated PBMC RNA provided the starting material for the TCR library. According to the study, TCR beta libraries were built with iRepertoire HTBI primers and CDR3-region Arm-PCR. TCRdb redid the calling of the multiplex PCR reads with MiXCR, one entry per CDR3 protein. The sample comprises 350,000 to 450,000 distinct CDR3 sequences, 15% of which are singletons, and 16% rests with the top ten. In germline, CDR1 is SGHRS, CDR2 YFSETQ. This CDR3 has 15 residues. V lost 1 base and J 3 bases, leaving 12 bases between the germline ends. There are many counts of this clonotype. A further study also used this sample, focusing on T cells in Graves' hyperthyroidism and ophthalmopathy. Per that study: Not enrolled were patients with uncontrolled infection, other autoimmune disease, pregnancy or lactation. Ophthalmopathy was separated from stable hyperthyroidism by a 13 V-J model.

The chain combines TRBV5-1 with TRBJ2-3; D possibly corresponds to TRBD2 (7 bases). The source was peripheral blood mononuclear cells (PBMCs), collected at new diagnosis, from a patient treated with antithyroid drugs. This TCR was sampled from a woman aged 25 to 39 with Graves disease. CDR3 protein: CASSLRGAATDTQYF. The DNA of the CDR3 is TGCGCCAGCAGCTTGCGGGGGGCGGCGACAGATACGCAGTATTTT.